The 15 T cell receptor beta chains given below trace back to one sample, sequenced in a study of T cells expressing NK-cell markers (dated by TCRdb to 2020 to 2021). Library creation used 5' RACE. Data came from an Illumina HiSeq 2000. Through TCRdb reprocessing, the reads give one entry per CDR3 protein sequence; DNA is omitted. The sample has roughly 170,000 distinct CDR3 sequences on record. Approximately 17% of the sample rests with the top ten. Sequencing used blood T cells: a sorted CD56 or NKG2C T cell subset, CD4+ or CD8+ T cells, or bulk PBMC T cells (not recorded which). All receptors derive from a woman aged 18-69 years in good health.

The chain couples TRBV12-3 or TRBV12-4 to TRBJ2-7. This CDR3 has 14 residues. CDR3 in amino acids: CASSWNGLGYEQYF.

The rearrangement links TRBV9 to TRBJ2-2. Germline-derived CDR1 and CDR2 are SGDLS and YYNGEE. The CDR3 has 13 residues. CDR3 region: CASSPRWTGELFF.

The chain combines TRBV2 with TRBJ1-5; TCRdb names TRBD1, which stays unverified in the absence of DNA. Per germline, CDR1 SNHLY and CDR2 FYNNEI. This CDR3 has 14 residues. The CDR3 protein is CASSEDRGLQPQHF. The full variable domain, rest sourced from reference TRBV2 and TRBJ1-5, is EPEVTQTPSHQVTQMGQEVILRCVPISNHLYFYWYRQILGQKVEFLVSFYNNEISEKSEIFDDQFSVERPDGSNFTLKIRSTKLEDSAMYFCASSEDRGLQPQHFGDGTRLSIL.

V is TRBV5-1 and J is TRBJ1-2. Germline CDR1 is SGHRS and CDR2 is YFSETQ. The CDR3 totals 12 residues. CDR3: CASSLGNSGYTF.

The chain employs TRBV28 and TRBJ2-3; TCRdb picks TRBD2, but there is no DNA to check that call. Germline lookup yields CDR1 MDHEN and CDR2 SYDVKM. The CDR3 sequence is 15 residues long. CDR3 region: CASVTSGRASDTQYF. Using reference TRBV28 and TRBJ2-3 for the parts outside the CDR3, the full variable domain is DVKVTQSSRYLVKRTGEKVFLECVQDMDHENMFWYRQDPGLGLRLIYFSYDVKMKEKGDIPEGYSVSREKKERFSLILESASTNQTSMYLCASVTSGRASDTQYFGPGTRLTVL.

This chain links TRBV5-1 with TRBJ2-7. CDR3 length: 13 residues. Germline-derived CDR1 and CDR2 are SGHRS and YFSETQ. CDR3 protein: CASSAGGSYEQYF. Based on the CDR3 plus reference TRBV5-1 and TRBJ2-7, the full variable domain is KAGVTQTPRYLIKTRGQQVTLSCSPISGHRSVSWYQQTPGQGLQFLFEYFSETQRNKGNFPGRFSGRQFSNSRSEMNVSTLELGDSALYLCASSAGGSYEQYFGPGTRLTVT.

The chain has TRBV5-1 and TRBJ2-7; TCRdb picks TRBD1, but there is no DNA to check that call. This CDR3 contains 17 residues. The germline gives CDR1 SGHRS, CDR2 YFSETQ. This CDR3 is CASSQGPTGAKSYEQYF.

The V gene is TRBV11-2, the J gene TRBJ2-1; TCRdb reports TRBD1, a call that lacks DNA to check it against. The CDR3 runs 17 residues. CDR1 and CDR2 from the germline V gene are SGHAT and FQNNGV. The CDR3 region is CASSPGAGSLSYNEQFF.

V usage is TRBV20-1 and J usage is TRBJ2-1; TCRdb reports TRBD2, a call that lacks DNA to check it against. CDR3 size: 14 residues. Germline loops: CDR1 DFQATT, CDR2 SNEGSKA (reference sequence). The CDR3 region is CSASSGVSFNEQFF.

The CDR3 region is CATSRDGTGIYEQYF. V gene TRBV15 combines with J gene TRBJ2-7; TCRdb reports TRBD1, a call that lacks DNA to check it against. Looked up from germline, CDR1 is LNHNV and CDR2 is YYDKDF (reference sequence). The CDR3 spans 15 residues.

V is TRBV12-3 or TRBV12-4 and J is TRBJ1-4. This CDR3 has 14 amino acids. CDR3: CASTRGATNEKLFF.

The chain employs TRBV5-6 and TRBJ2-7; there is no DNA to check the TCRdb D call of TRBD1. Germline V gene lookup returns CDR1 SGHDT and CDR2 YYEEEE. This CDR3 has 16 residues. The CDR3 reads CASSHWGYSHRYEQYF. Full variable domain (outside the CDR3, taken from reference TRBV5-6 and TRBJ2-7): DAGVTQSPTHLIKTRGQQVTLRCSPKSGHDTVSWYQQALGQGPQFIFQYYEEEERQRGNFPDRFSGHQFPNYSSELNVNALLLGDSALYLCASSHWGYSHRYEQYFGPGTRLTVT.

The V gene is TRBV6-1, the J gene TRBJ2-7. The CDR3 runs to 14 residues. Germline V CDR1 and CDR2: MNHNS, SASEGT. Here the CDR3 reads CASSDVSLVYEQYF.

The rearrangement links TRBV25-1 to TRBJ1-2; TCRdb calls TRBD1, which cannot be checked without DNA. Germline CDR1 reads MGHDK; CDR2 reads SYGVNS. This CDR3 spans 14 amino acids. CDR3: CASSPGQGVGGYTF.

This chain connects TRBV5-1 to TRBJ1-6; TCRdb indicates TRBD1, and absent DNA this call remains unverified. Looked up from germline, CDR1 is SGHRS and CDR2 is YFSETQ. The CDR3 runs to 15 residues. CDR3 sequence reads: CASSLEWAGDSPLHF.